Listed below are T cell receptor beta chains from one sample, sequenced in a study of regulatory T cells in long-lasting Graves disease. Via MiXCR, TCRdb re-called the multiplex PCR reads, giving one row per CDR3 protein. The sample has just over 600,000 distinct CDR3 sequences, 15% to 20% seen once. This sample also appeared in a second study, on T cells in Graves' hyperthyroidism and ophthalmopathy.

The sample in question was peripheral blood mononuclear cells (PBMCs), obtained at new diagnosis, from a patient treated with antithyroid drugs. The receptors here all came from a woman aged 25 to 39 with Graves disease. CDR3s include the opening cysteine and the closing phenylalanine or tryptophan. The order of the fields is clone size, V gene, D gene, J gene, CDR3 DNA, CDR3 protein. D genes are given only for firm matches. The size of a clone is reported for some rows only, either as once, few or many, or as a class for expanded clones.

.	TRBV6-9	.	TRBJ2-2	TGTGCCAGCAGTTACTCCGGGCTAGCTGCAAACACCGGGGAGCTGTTTTTT	CASSYSGLAANTGELFF
few	TRBV7-3	.	TRBJ2-2	TGTGCCTGCCGGGACATCAACACCGGGGAGCTGTTTTTT	CACRDINTGELFF
many	TRBV27	.	TRBJ1-2	TGTGCCAGCAGTTTATTGCAAGATCTGAGAGGCTACACCTTC	CASSLLQDLRGYTF
few	TRBV18	.	TRBJ1-5	TGTGCCAGCTCTTACTCAGACAGAAATCAGCCCCAGCATTTT	CASSYSDRNQPQHF
many	TRBV28	.	TRBJ1-5	TGTGCCAGCAGTTCCGAACTCACGGGACTCCACTTTCAGCCCCAGCATTTT	CASSSELTGLHFQPQHF
many	TRBV20-1	.	TRBJ2-3	TGCAGTGGCCAGGAGTTTGGCACAGATACGCAGTATTTT	CSGQEFGTDTQYF
many	TRBV2	.	TRBJ2-6	TGTGCCAGCAGTGAGCCCGAGGCTAACAACGTCCTGACTTTC	CASSEPEANNVLTF
.	TRBV30	.	TRBJ1-4	TGTGCCTGGAGTGTAGGGTATTTGGCAACTAATGAAAAACTGTTTTTT	CAWSVGYLATNEKLFF
many	TRBV28	.	TRBJ1-5	TGTGCCAGCAGTTTATCCTGGAATCAGCCCCAGCATTTT	CASSLSWNQPQHF
.	TRBV30	.	TRBJ1-1	TGTGCCTGGAGTGTACGTGCAGGGGATCTAATCCCTGAAGCTTTCTTT	CAWSVRAGDLIPEAFF
many	TRBV7-9	.	TRBJ2-3	TGTGCCAGCAGCCCTTCAGGGGGCACAGATACGCAGTATTTT	CASSPSGGTDTQYF
many	TRBV28	.	TRBJ2-1	TGTGCCAGCAACCCTGTAGCGCGCCACAATGAGCAGTTCTTC	CASNPVARHNEQFF
.	TRBV18	TRBD2	TRBJ2-3	TGTGCCAGCTCACCACCTCTGGCTAGCGGACCCACAGATACGCAGTATTTT	CASSPPLASGPTDTQYF
many	TRBV6-5	.	TRBJ2-7	TGTGCCAGCAGTTACTTCCTAGGGGACGAGCAGTACTTC	CASSYFLGDEQYF
.	TRBV28	TRBD1	TRBJ1-5	TGTGCCACCAGGGGGGAAAGTGGTTCCAAAAATCAGCCCCAGCATTTT	CATRGESGSKNQPQHF
.	TRBV9	.	TRBJ2-7	TGTGCCAGCAGACAGGACCCGAAATACGAGCAGTACTTC	CASRQDPKYEQYF
many	TRBV20-1	.	TRBJ1-1	TGCAGTGTTGAATCGCCAAACGCTGAAGCTTTCTTT	CSVESPNAEAFF
.	TRBV19	.	TRBJ2-1	TGTGCCAGTAGTATTTACAGGGACTACAATGAGCAGTTCTTC	CASSIYRDYNEQFF
.	TRBV7-6	.	TRBJ2-5	TGTGCCAGCAGCGTGGACAGTGGCCAAGAGACCCAGTACTTC	CASSVDSGQETQYF
.	TRBV3-1	.	TRBJ1-2	TGTGCCAGCAGCCAAGGTGGGGGGGGCTATGGCTACACCTTC	CASSQGGGGYGYTF
many	TRBV7-3	.	TRBJ1-1	TGTGCCAGCAGCCAGGGCGGCGAAGCTTTCTTT	CASSQGGEAFF
few	TRBV7-2	.	TRBJ1-4	TGTGCCAGCAGCTTAGAGGGAGGGGTGTGGAGGTTTAATGAAAAACTGTTTTTT	CASSLEGGVWRFNEKLFF
.	TRBV6-5	TRBD2	TRBJ2-1	TGTGCCAGCAGTTACTCGATATCGCGGGAGGGCAGGGAGCAGTTCTTC	CASSYSISREGREQFF
.	TRBV18	.	TRBJ1-2	TGTGCCAGCTCACGGGCGGGGTATGGCTACACCTTC	CASSRAGYGYTF